This T cell receptor beta chain was captured in a study of CD8+CD57+ T cells in acquired aplastic anemia. The study profiled TCR beta VDJ and CDR3 using genomic DNA as template. Each CDR3 protein is one row after TCRdb ran MiXCR on the reads. The table records a few hundred thousand distinct CDR3 sequences, approximately 32% of them present only once. Flow cytometry had shown expanded CD8+CD57+ cells in the patients chosen for sequencing. CDR1 is MNHNS, CDR2 SASEGT, per germline. Unmatched junction bases numbered 9, after V lost 6 bases and J lost 2 bases. CDR3 size: 16 residues. This TCR came from a human donor with aplastic anemia. The material sequenced was sorted CD4+, CD8+, or CD8+CD57+ T cells (not recorded which) from PBMCs. The J gene is TRBJ2-7, the V gene TRBV6-1, with 11 bases that match TRBD2. CDR3 DNA sequence: TGTGCCAGCAGACCAGTCCCTAGCGGGGGGCCCTACGAGCAGTACTTC. This codes for CASRPVPSGGPYEQYF.